This paragraph reports one T cell receptor (beta chain). What it binds is unknown. Generated by immunoSEQ multiplex PCR, the TCRdb table keeps only in-frame clones and is missing some. This table holds 150,000 or so clones, 80% to 90% found once. This record comes from a study of T cell responses to AZD1222 COVID-19 vaccine. About the research overall: Timing groups of about 4 and about 12 weeks for second doses were pooled. The study, taken as a whole, reports: Along spike, vaccine-associated CD4 TCRs were found throughout, with dominance at 160-218 and 743-854. Without day 14 samples, only post-peak T cell repertoires were studied.

The sequence was obtained from an adult in good health. Sequenced here: peripheral blood, sampled on day 0 of AZD1222 vaccination.

The CDR3 region is CASRPNPSGRAYEQYF. Written as DNA, the CDR3 is TGTGCCAGCAGACCTAATCCTAGCGGGAGGGCCTACGAGCAGTACTTC. V usage is TRBV27 and J usage is TRBJ2-7; 12 bases map to TRBD2. The germline V gene has CDR1 MNHEY and CDR2 SMNVEV (reference sequence). Trimming cost V 6 bases and J 2 bases; bases outside gene matches: 8. This CDR3 has 16 amino acids.